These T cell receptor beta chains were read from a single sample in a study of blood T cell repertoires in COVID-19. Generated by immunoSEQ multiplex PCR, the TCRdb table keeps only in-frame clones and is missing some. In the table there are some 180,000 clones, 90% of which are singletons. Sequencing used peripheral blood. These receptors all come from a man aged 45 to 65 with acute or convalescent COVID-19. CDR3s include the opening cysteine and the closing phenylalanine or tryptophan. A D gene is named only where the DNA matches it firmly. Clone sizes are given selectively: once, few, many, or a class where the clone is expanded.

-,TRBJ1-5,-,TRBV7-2,TGTGCCAGCAGCTCCATTGTAGGGGTAATCAGTCAGCCCCAGCATTTT,CASSSIVGVISQPQHF
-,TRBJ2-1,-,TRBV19,TGTGCCAGTACCCCTAGAGGGGGTTTCTCATGGTATGAGCAGTTCTTC,CASTPRGGFSWYEQFF
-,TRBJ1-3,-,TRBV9,TGTGCCAGCAGCGTAGGGGGGGGACACCTCTCTGGAAACACCATATATTTT,CASSVGGGHLSGNTIYF
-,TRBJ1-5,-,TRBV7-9,TGTGCCAGCAGCCATACTAGTAAGGGTAGCAATCAGCCCCAGCATTTT,CASSHTSKGSNQPQHF
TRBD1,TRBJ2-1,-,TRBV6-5,TGTGCCAGCAGCCGGACAGGGCCGGCATACAATGAGCAGTTCTTC,CASSRTGPAYNEQFF
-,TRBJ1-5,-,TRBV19,TGTGCCAGTAGTACCAGGGTTTTCCAGCCCCAGCATTTT,CASSTRVFQPQHF
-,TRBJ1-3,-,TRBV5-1,TGCGCCAGCAGCTTAGGACAGATCCGTGGAAACACCATATATTTT,CASSLGQIRGNTIYF
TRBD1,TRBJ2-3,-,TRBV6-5,TGTGCCAGCAGTTCCTTGACAGGGTCCGATACGCAGTATTTT,CASSSLTGSDTQYF
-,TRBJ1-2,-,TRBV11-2,TGTGCCAGCAGCTTAGCTCCTGACATATATGGCTACACCTTC,CASSLAPDIYGYTF
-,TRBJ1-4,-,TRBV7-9,TGTGCCAGCAGCATCAGGGTGTCTAATGAAAAACTGTTTTTT,CASSIRVSNEKLFF
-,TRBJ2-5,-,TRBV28,TGTGCCAGCAGTGGGTTTGGTGGGACTGAGACCCAGTACTTC,CASSGFGGTETQYF
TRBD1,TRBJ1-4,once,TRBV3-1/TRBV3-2,TGTGCCAGCAGCAACATCCTAGGGGGCGTTGGTGAAAAACTGTTTTTT,CASSNILGGVGEKLFF
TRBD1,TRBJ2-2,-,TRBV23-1,TGCGCCAGCAGTCAAACAAGGGACAGGTGCCCGAACACCGGGGAGCTGTTTTTT,CASSQTRDRCPNTGELFF
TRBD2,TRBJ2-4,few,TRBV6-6,TGTGCCAGCAGTCCCGGGGGGGGCATTCAGTACTTC,CASSPGGGIQYF
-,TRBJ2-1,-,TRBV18,TGTGCCAGCTCACCGCAATCCTCAGGGTACAATGAGCAGTTCTTC,CASSPQSSGYNEQFF
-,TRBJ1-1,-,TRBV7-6,TGTGCCAGCAGCTTACGGGCAGGGGAGGGGTACACTGAAGCTTTCTTT,CASSLRAGEGYTEAFF
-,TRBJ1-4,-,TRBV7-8,TGTGCCAGCAGCTTATGGGAGGGACCTAATGAAAAACTGTTTTTT,CASSLWEGPNEKLFF